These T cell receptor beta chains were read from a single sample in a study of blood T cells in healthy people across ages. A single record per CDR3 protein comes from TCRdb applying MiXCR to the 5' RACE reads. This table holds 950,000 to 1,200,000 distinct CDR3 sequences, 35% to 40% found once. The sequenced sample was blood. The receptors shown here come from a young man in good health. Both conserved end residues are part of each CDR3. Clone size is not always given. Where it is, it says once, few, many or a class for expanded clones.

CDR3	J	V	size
CASSQVWTGDNSPLHF	TRBJ1-6	TRBV4-1	few
CASSLPDHYGYTF	TRBJ1-2	TRBV7-9	-
CASSLGGTNTGELFF	TRBJ2-2	TRBV5-6	many
CASSPGTSRSEAFF	TRBJ1-1	TRBV18	-
CASSPRPGPDTQYF	TRBJ2-3	TRBV11-2	-
CSARVPSRGSEQFF	TRBJ2-1	TRBV20-1	-
CASSAQINTGELFF	TRBJ2-2	TRBV6-1	-
CSASGPQGADHSNQPQHF	TRBJ1-5	TRBV20-1	-
CASSLRPGRYNEQFF	TRBJ2-1	TRBV5-1	many
CASSYSLQTTFF	TRBJ1-1	TRBV6-2/TRBV6-3	-
CASSRDRGPQHF	TRBJ1-5	TRBV7-9	-
CSARSLGRAKETQYF	TRBJ2-5	TRBV20-1	few
CASSPRLTRQPTEAFF	TRBJ1-1	TRBV6-2/TRBV6-3	few
CAISDILGQGAAHTQYF	TRBJ2-3	TRBV10-3	-
CASTIEGGGYGYTF	TRBJ1-2	TRBV12-3/TRBV12-4	few
CASSSSDRPRDTQYF	TRBJ2-3	TRBV7-9	-
CASSSERDPQYF	TRBJ2-3	TRBV9	-
CSARSGFGTEAFF	TRBJ1-1	TRBV20-1	-
CSAHRGQRNQPQHF	TRBJ1-5	TRBV20-1	-
CASSFRAYGYTF	TRBJ1-2	TRBV7-9	few
CASSLAPVEAFF	TRBJ1-1	TRBV7-9	few
CASSPPSSTDTQYF	TRBJ2-3	TRBV18	many
CASSNERGGADTQYF	TRBJ2-3	TRBV9	-
CASSDRYNEQFF	TRBJ2-1	TRBV6-5	few
CSAQTSGGAYEQYF	TRBJ2-7	TRBV20-1	-
CASSYVGGPYNEQFF	TRBJ2-1	TRBV6-5	few
CASSKGILIAKNIQYF	TRBJ2-4	TRBV21-1	-
CASSPVLGGASNSPLHF	TRBJ1-6	TRBV4-2	-
CASSLGGGASKNIQYF	TRBJ2-4	TRBV3-1	-
CSASQGANEQYF	-	TRBV20-1	-
CASSQGGVSYNSPLHF	TRBJ1-6	TRBV4-3	-
CASSQGILSVQGSLPGANVLTF	TRBJ2-6	TRBV4-3	-
CASSTGTVDNEKLFF	TRBJ1-4	TRBV9	-
CASREGPLEAFF	TRBJ1-1	TRBV2	-
CAITPGQGNTGELFF	TRBJ2-2	TRBV10-3	-
CASSSQGLLYNEQFF	TRBJ2-1	TRBV7-2	-
CSVETRPNDNYGYTF	TRBJ1-2	TRBV29-1	-
CASRRSGANEQFF	TRBJ2-1	TRBV5-5	few
CASKPGLVFQDEQFF	TRBJ2-1	TRBV12-3/TRBV12-4	-
CATSDFGGGEETQYF	TRBJ2-5	TRBV24-1	few
CASSDGAGELFF	TRBJ2-2	TRBV6-4	once
CASSLSQVGQGVGELFF	TRBJ2-2	TRBV5-1	few
CASSARPNTDTQYF	TRBJ2-3	TRBV9	few
CASSLVGGASRTQYF	TRBJ2-5	TRBV28	-
CSARDQTGLQETQYF	TRBJ2-5	TRBV20-1	-
CASSSEGLAYDTQYF	TRBJ2-3	TRBV7-9	few
CASRESVYTDTQYF	TRBJ2-3	TRBV10-2	-
CSAIQGGAYSETQYF	TRBJ2-5	TRBV20-1	few
CSFALAGIDNEQYF	TRBJ2-7	TRBV20-1	few
CASSQASTSSHEQYF	TRBJ2-7	TRBV4-2	-
CASSSGRTGELFF	TRBJ2-2	TRBV18	-